Below are 25 T cell receptor beta chains sequenced from a single sample in a study of Ad26.COV2.S vaccination and SARS-CoV-2 variants. Specified treatment: about 20 received Ad26.COV2.S at low or high dose, single or two shots; 5 received placebo; per-sample allocation not given. The samples date from day 63 after the first vaccine or placebo injection. Clones were sequenced by immunoSEQ multiplex PCR, and TCRdb holds only the in-frame ones, with some missing. The table includes more than 350,000 clones, around 90% detected once. The source was peripheral blood, collected in a trial of Ad26.COV2.S vaccine versus placebo. Receptors were obtained from a person aged 18-60 years who received the Ad26.COV2.S COVID-19 vaccine or a placebo.

The chain carries TRBV7-9 and TRBJ2-7; D is possibly TRBD1 or TRBD2 (5 bases each). The V gene's germline CDR1 is SEHNR and CDR2 FQNEAQ (reference sequence). This CDR3 region has 13 residues. Here the CDR3 DNA reads TGTGCCAGCAGCTTTCCGGACTCGAGGGACGTCTCGGTC. Translating gives CASSFPDSRDVSV.

The genes are TRBV19 and TRBJ1-2, with D perhaps TRBD1 (6 bases). Trimming pared 7 bases from V and 4 bases from J, leaving 16 bases between. This CDR3 is built from 14 residues. Germline CDR1 and CDR2: LNHDA and SQIVND (reference sequence). The CDR3 sequence is CASTFGGPGYGYTF. CDR3 sequence (DNA): TGTGCCAGTACCTTCGGGGGGCCGGGCTATGGCTACACCTTC.

The CDR3 DNA reads as TGTGCCAGCAGCTTAGGGCTAGGGTCGGACGGGGAGCTGTTTTTT. Translated: CASSLGLGSDGELFF. The chain employs TRBV7-9 and TRBJ2-2; D gene uncertain. CDR3 size: 15 residues. The ends were cut back, 1 base at V and 7 bases at J, with 13 bases in the middle. From germline, CDR1 is SEHNR and CDR2 FQNEAQ (reference sequence).

In its sample, this clone was seen a few times. CDR3 in DNA: TGCGCCAGCAGCTTGGATCAGGCGGTGGGTGGCTACACCTTC. It codes for CASSLDQAVGGYTF. The V call is TRBV5-1, the J call TRBJ1-2; D ambiguous. Trimming shortened V by 0 bases and J by 7 bases, and 13 bases separated the two germline ends. From germline, CDR1 is SGHRS and CDR2 YFSETQ. This CDR3 has 14 amino acids.

This chain connects TRBV27 to TRBJ2-3; D possibly corresponds to TRBD1 (5 bases). Germline V gene lookup returns CDR1 MNHEY and CDR2 SMNVEV (reference sequence). The ends were cut back, 2 bases at V and 4 bases at J, with 19 bases in the middle. The CDR3 sequence is 17 residues long. The CDR3 DNA sequence: TGTGCCAGCAGTTTAGGAATTTTGGTAGGGGTTGCAGATACGCAGTATTTT. Translation: CASSLGILVGVADTQYF.

The J gene is TRBJ2-3, the V gene TRBV7-6; tentatively, D is TRBD2 (5 bases). From germline, CDR1 is SGHVS and CDR2 FNYEAQ. Trimming left V 4 bases short and J 2 bases short, with 13 bases between. This CDR3 has 15 residues. CDR3 loop: CASSSRLTPTDTQYF. CDR3 coding DNA: TGTGCCAGCAGCTCTCGACTAACCCCCACAGATACGCAGTATTTT. Looking up the rest from reference TRBV7-6 and TRBJ2-3 gives the full variable domain: GAGVSQSPRYKVTKRGQDVALRCDPISGHVSLYWYRQALGQGPEFLTYFNYEAQQDKSGLPNDRFSAERPEGSISTLTIQRTEQRDSAMYRCASSSRLTPTDTQYFGPGTRLTVL.

The chain is built from TRBV7-2 and TRBJ2-6; D tentatively fits TRBD1 or TRBD2 (6 bases each). The CDR3 is 18 amino acids. Germline values: CDR1 SGHTA, CDR2 FQGNSA. Trimming took off 0 bases at V and 0 bases at J, with 12 bases between the two ends. CDR3 nucleotides: TGTGCCAGCAGCTTAGCGCGAGGGGGGCTCTCTGGGGCCAACGTCCTGACTTTC. It yields the protein CASSLARGGLSGANVLTF.

This clone was detected only once. This chain links TRBV18 with TRBJ2-2; a weak D match, TRBD1 (6 bases). This CDR3 region has 14 residues. Trimming left V 5 bases short and J 7 bases short, with 14 bases between. Germline V CDR1 and CDR2: KGHSH, LQKENI. CDR3 loop: CASSSRGMDGELFF. For the CDR3, the DNA is TGTGCCAGCTCATCCAGGGGTATGGACGGGGAGCTGTTTTTT.

This chain links TRBV9 with TRBJ2-5; possibly TRBD1 for D (6 bases). Germline V gene lookup returns CDR1 SGDLS and CDR2 YYNGEE. V was shortened by 1 base and J by 2 bases, with 9 bases between the two germline ends. The CDR3 contains 14 residues. CDR3 coding DNA: TGTGCCAGCAGCGTATCGACAGGACAAGAGACCCAGTACTTC. The encoded protein is CASSVSTGQETQYF.

The V and J genes are TRBV7-2 and TRBJ1-6, with 9 bases aligning to TRBD1. V lost 3 bases to trimming and J lost 10 bases; unmatched junction nucleotides: 4. The CDR3 runs 14 residues. Per the germline V gene, CDR1 is SGHTA and CDR2 is FQGNSA. CDR3 sequence (DNA): TGTGCCAGCAGCTTGTGGACAGGGGAGTCACCCCTCCACTTT. Protein product: CASSLWTGESPLHF.

This chain's CDR3 is CASSLGDGPDQPQHF. CDR3 DNA: TGTGCCAGCAGCTTAGGGGACGGCCCGGATCAGCCCCAGCATTTT. The genes are TRBV7-9 and TRBJ1-5, with D possibly TRBD1 on 5 matching bases. Trimming left V 1 base short and J 5 bases short, with 12 bases between. Germline lookup yields CDR1 SEHNR and CDR2 FQNEAQ (reference sequence). The CDR3 extends over 15 amino acids.

This clone was found once. Other DNA sequences in this specimen translate into the identical CDR3. V and J are TRBV5-1 and TRBJ2-7, with 11 bases matching TRBD1. The CDR3 runs to 15 residues. The germline V gene encodes CDR1 SGHRS and CDR2 YFSETQ. The ends lost 4 bases at V and 4 bases at J; junction bases unmatched: 7. In DNA, the CDR3 is TGCGCCAGCAGCCCCGGGACAGGGGGGGGGTACGAGCAGTACTTC. Its protein is CASSPGTGGGYEQYF.

V usage is TRBV5-4 and J usage is TRBJ2-7; D might be TRBD1 (5 bases). V lost 4 bases and J 2 bases, leaving 22 bases between the germline ends. The length of the CDR3 is 17 residues. CDR1 is SGHNT, CDR2 YYREEE, per germline (reference sequence). The CDR3 here is CASSSPKMGLEPYEQYF. The CDR3 DNA is TGTGCCAGCAGCAGCCCCAAAATGGGGCTAGAACCCTACGAGCAGTACTTC.

The CDR3 here is CAISTGTGEKLFF. CDR3 nucleotides: TGTGCCATCAGTACCGGGACGGGTGAAAAACTGTTTTTT. This rearrangement joins TRBV10-3 to TRBJ1-4; D is possibly TRBD1 (5 bases). Germline assignment: CDR1 ENHRY and CDR2 SYGVKD. The V end was cut by 5 bases, the J end by 7 bases, with 11 bases between. The CDR3 consists of 13 residues.

The rearrangement joins TRBV2 to TRBJ2-5, with D perhaps matching TRBD2 (5 bases). Germline V gene data show CDR1 as SNHLY and CDR2 as FYNNEI. The CDR3 extends over 12 amino acids. V was shortened by 6 bases and J by 5 bases, with 10 bases between the two germline ends. CDR3 bases: TGTGCCAGCAGAACGGGGTGGGAGACCCAGTACTTC. The encoded protein is CASRTGWETQYF.

This clone was found once. The CDR3 coding sequence is TGTGCCAGCAGTTTATCGTACGACTACGAGCAGTACTTC. Protein: CASSLSYDYEQYF. V gene TRBV12-3 or TRBV12-4 combines with J gene TRBJ2-7; the D is unclear. V lost 2 bases and J 3 bases, leaving 8 bases between the germline ends. This CDR3 spans 13 amino acids.

This sequence joins TRBV5-6 and TRBJ1-5, with a tentative D call TRBD1 (5 bases). The CDR3 extends over 13 amino acids. V was clipped by 10 bases and J by 0 bases, with 11 bases between them. Germline V gene lookup returns CDR1 SGHDT and CDR2 YYEEEE. The CDR3 spells CAGGTSSNQPQHF. For the CDR3, the DNA is TGTGCCGGCGGGACTTCTAGCAATCAGCCCCAGCATTTT.

This clone was found once. The rearrangement joins TRBV6-6 to TRBJ2-1, with TRBD2 matching 7 bases. The V and J ends lost 8 bases and 2 bases, in that order; junction bases with no gene match: 18. CDR3 length equals 18 residues. CDR1 and CDR2 (germline): MNHNY, SVGAGI (reference sequence). CDR3 protein: CASGPHPFRGDPYNEQFF. CDR3 in DNA: TGTGCCAGCGGTCCCCACCCCTTTCGGGGGGATCCCTACAATGAGCAGTTCTTC.

DNA for the CDR3: TGTGCCAGCAGCTTCGCAGGGTCTGGAAACACCATATATTTT. It translates to CASSFAGSGNTIYF. The J gene is TRBJ1-3, the V gene TRBV7-8; weak D call: TRBD1 (5 bases). The V gene lost 3 bases and the J gene lost 1 base, with 7 bases spanning the gap. The germline V gene has CDR1 SGHVS and CDR2 FQNEAQ. The CDR3 covers 14 residues.

V is TRBV4-3 and J is TRBJ2-2; TRBD2 matches at 7 bases. This CDR3 has 16 residues. From germline, CDR1 is LGHNA and CDR2 YSLEER. V lost 4 bases, J lost 1 base, and 6 bases stayed unmatched. The DNA of the CDR3 is TGCGCCAGCAGCCGTCGGGGAGGGTGGAACACCGGGGAGCTGTTTTTT. It yields the protein CASSRRGGWNTGELFF.

The V and J genes are TRBV9 and TRBJ2-3; tentative D call: TRBD2 (5 bases). Trimming cost V 6 bases and J 4 bases, with 12 bases left between them. This CDR3 is 13 amino acids long. Germline assignment: CDR1 SGDLS and CDR2 YYNGEE. CDR3 amino acids: CASKAVSPDTQYF. In DNA, the CDR3 is TGTGCCAGCAAAGCGGTTAGTCCAGATACGCAGTATTTT.

This clone has a handful of counts. The chain recombines TRBV28 with TRBJ1-5, with D hard to call. The V end was cut by 8 bases, the J end by 2 bases, with 13 bases between. CDR1 is MDHEN, CDR2 SYDVKM, per germline. This CDR3 comprises 14 residues. For the CDR3, the DNA is TGTGCCAGCCACCGGGGATACGGCAATCAGCCCCAGCATTTT. Amino acids: CASHRGYGNQPQHF. Using reference TRBV28 and TRBJ1-5 for the parts outside the CDR3, the full variable domain is DVKVTQSSRYLVKRTGEKVFLECVQDMDHENMFWYRQDPGLGLRLIYFSYDVKMKEKGDIPEGYSVSREKKERFSLILESASTNQTSMYLCASHRGYGNQPQHFGDGTRLSIL.

The rearrangement uses TRBV10-3 and TRBJ2-7, with 7 bases that match TRBD1. The length of the CDR3 is 15 residues. The V and J ends lost 3 bases and 2 bases, in that order; junction bases with no gene match: 7. Germline values: CDR1 ENHRY, CDR2 SYGVKD. CDR3 sequence (DNA): TGTGCCATCAGTGAACCCGGACAGGCAACCTACGAGCAGTACTTC. Its translation: CAISEPGQATYEQYF.

The chain is built from TRBV19 and TRBJ2-1; 13 bases match TRBD2. Germline V gene data show CDR1 as LNHDA and CDR2 as SQIVND (reference sequence). This CDR3 spans 16 amino acids. V was pared by 3 bases and J by 10 bases, with 9 bases of the junction left unmatched. The CDR3 nucleotides read TGTGCCAGTAGTATCCCGGGACTAGCGGGATTTATAGAGCAGTTCTTC. Residues: CASSIPGLAGFIEQFF.

The chain links TRBV6-6 to TRBJ1-1, with D possibly TRBD1 on 5 matching bases. CDR3 length: 14 amino acids. Per the germline V gene, CDR1 is MNHNY and CDR2 is SVGAGI (reference sequence). Trimming took off 6 bases at V and 2 bases at J, with 13 bases between the two ends. CDR3 region: CASRKEGSNTEAFF. The DNA for the CDR3 is TGTGCCAGCAGAAAGGAGGGGTCCAACACTGAAGCTTTCTTT.